A single sample gave rise to the 28 T cell receptor beta chains below, sequenced in a study of vaccination and CD4 T cells after COVID-19. Sequencing of cultured CD4+ T cell DNA used the Oncomine TCR Beta short-read assay. Via MiXCR, TCRdb re-called the PCR reads, giving one row per CDR3 protein. The sample consists of some 10,000 distinct CDR3 sequences, roughly a fifth of them appearing once. Treatment of the sample: roughly ten-day PBMC culture with coronavirus spike peptide pools or control peptides (ViraFEST assay). No cognate antigen is known for these TCRs. This material consisted of CD4+ T cells from blood, cultured in vitro, taken after SARS-CoV-2 vaccination. The receptors here all came from a human donor who had recovered from COVID-19.

The gene calls are TRBV21-1 and TRBJ2-7; the D call TRBD1 from the table was never checked on the DNA. TRBV21-1 is a pseudogene locus. The CDR3 runs 13 residues. CDR3 protein: CASNRDPGYEQYF. The CDR3 DNA reads as TGTGCCAGCAACCGGGACCCCGGCTACGAGCAGTACTTC.

J is TRBJ2-5 and V is TRBV2; 13 bases fit TRBD2. J lost 4 bases, V lost 5 bases, and 7 bases had no gene match. This CDR3 is 16 amino acids long. Germline V lookup: CDR1 SNHLY, CDR2 FYNNEI. The CDR3 region has the DNA TGTGCCAGCAGTAGGAACGGACTAGCGGGAGCAGAGACCCAGTACTTC. Its translation: CASSRNGLAGAETQYF.

This chain links TRBV18 with TRBJ2-4; 10 nucleotides line up with TRBD1. Germline values: CDR1 KGHSH, CDR2 LQKENI. This CDR3 has 16 residues. After removal of 4 bases from V and 1 base from J, the junction contained 4 bases not matched to a gene. DNA of the CDR3: TGTGCCAGCTCACACGACAGGGGGCGGGCCAAAAACATTCAGTACTTC. Translated: CASSHDRGRAKNIQYF.

This clonotype was observed a few times. The chain recombines TRBV2 with TRBJ2-7; D gene uncertain. CDR3 length: 10 residues. Germline V gene lookup returns CDR1 SNHLY and CDR2 FYNNEI. Trimming took 1 base from V and 9 from J, leaving 4 bases between them. Here the CDR3 reads CASSEEVQYF. The CDR3 DNA reads as TGTGCCAGCAGTGAAGAAGTGCAGTACTTC.

There are a few counts of this clonotype. The CDR3 DNA is TGCGCCAGCAGCTTCGTCGGAAGCACAGATACGCAGTATTTT. Encoded protein: CASSFVGSTDTQYF. The chain has TRBV5-1 and TRBJ2-3; the D is unclear. The CDR3 consists of 14 residues. V was shortened by 2 bases and J by 0 bases, with 7 bases between the two germline ends. Germline values: CDR1 SGHRS, CDR2 YFSETQ.

This clonotype was recorded a few times. One junction end does not reproduce the germline sequence, and a read error may be involved. The chain links TRBV4-3 to TRBJ2-1; D call uncertain. Looked up from germline, CDR1 is LGHNA and CDR2 is YSLEER. CDR3 length equals 12 residues. In DNA form, the CDR3 reads TGCGCCAGCAGCCAAGGTTTCAGGCCGACGCACTTC. It translates to CASSQGFRPTHF.

This clonotype was seen more than once but under ten times. This chain uses TRBV20-1 with TRBJ2-7; TRBD2 agrees at 9 bases. From germline, CDR1 is DFQATT and CDR2 SNEGSKA (reference sequence). The V segment lost 0 bases and the J segment 1 base; nucleotides outside the gene matches: 7. The CDR3 is 16 residues long. The CDR3 loop is CSARDLILAGSYEQYF. The CDR3 nucleotides are TGCAGTGCTAGAGATCTGATCCTAGCGGGATCCTACGAGCAGTACTTC.

The V and J genes are TRBV6-2 or TRBV6-3 and TRBJ2-2; D remains unclear. V lost 2 bases and J 8 bases, leaving 3 bases between the germline ends. From germline, CDR1 is MNHEY and CDR2 SVGEGT. The CDR3 is 11 residues long. The CDR3 reads CASSYPGELFF. Here the CDR3 DNA reads TGTGCCAGCAGTTACCCTGGGGAGCTGTTTTTT.

The chain links TRBV5-4 to TRBJ2-5; D could derive from TRBD1 or TRBD2 (5 bases each). Germline V CDR1 and CDR2: SGHNT, YYREEE (reference sequence). V was trimmed by 7 bases and J by 5 bases, leaving 21 bases between them. The CDR3 totals 15 residues. The DNA for the CDR3 is TGTGCCAGCGGGGGAAAGGACACGGGGAGCGAGACCCAGTACTTC. It yields the protein CASGGKDTGSETQYF.

The CDR3 DNA reads TGTGCCAGCAGCCGAAAGAACACCAGATCCACAGATACGCAGTATTTT. It codes for CASSRKNTRSTDTQYF. The chain links TRBV7-3 to TRBJ2-3; D is undetermined. The length of the CDR3 is 16 residues. V was shortened by 5 bases and J by 2 bases, with 17 bases between the two germline ends. From germline, CDR1 is SGHTA and CDR2 FQGTGA.

V usage is TRBV6-4 and J usage is TRBJ2-3, with 10 bases aligning to TRBD1. The CDR3 runs 15 residues. Germline V gene data show CDR1 as MRHNA and CDR2 as SNTAGT. J was trimmed by 5 bases and V by 6 bases; bases with no gene match: 8. The CDR3 nucleotides are TGTGCCAGCAGCGACAGGGGGCGCGGGGAAGATACGCAGTATTTT. It specifies CASSDRGRGEDTQYF.

This chain uses TRBV27 with TRBJ2-4; D is unresolved. This CDR3 comprises 15 residues. V was shortened by 5 bases and J by 2 bases, with 13 bases between the two germline ends. The germline V gene has CDR1 MNHEY and CDR2 SMNVEV (reference sequence). CDR3 DNA sequence: TGTGCCAGCAGTCTCCATTGGGATTCCAAAAACATTCAGTACTTC. Protein: CASSLHWDSKNIQYF.

The chain joins TRBV2 to TRBJ2-1; 7 bases are a match to TRBD1. Trimming removed 10 bases from V and 9 bases from J; junction bases left unmatched: 6. Germline V gene data show CDR1 as SNHLY and CDR2 as FYNNEI. The CDR3 is 11 amino acids. The CDR3 region is CATNRGTEQFF. The CDR3 bases are TGTGCCACTAACAGGGGAACTGAGCAGTTCTTC.

The rearrangement joins TRBV20-1 to TRBJ1-1, with D possibly matching TRBD1 (5 bases). In germline, CDR1 is DFQATT, CDR2 SNEGSKA (reference sequence). The CDR3 length is 13 residues. Trimming left V 8 bases short and J 1 base short, with 14 bases between. CDR3 sequence reads: CSPPGRKNTEAFF. The CDR3 nucleotides are TGCAGTCCTCCGGGACGGAAGAACACTGAAGCTTTCTTT.

The chain recombines TRBV7-9 with TRBJ2-7; perhaps TRBD1 as D (5 bases). V shed 5 bases and J shed 7 bases, with 12 bases lying between them. Per the germline V gene, CDR1 is SEHNR and CDR2 is FQNEAQ (reference sequence). There are 12 residues in the CDR3. The CDR3 nucleotides read TGTGCCAGCAGCAAACAGGATTGGGAGCAGTACTTC. This sequence encodes CASSKQDWEQYF. The whole variable domain, filled in from reference TRBV7-9 and TRBJ2-7, reads DTGVSQNPRHKITKRGQNVTFRCDPISEHNRLYWYRQTLGQGPEFLTYFQNEAQLEKSRLLSDRFSAERPKGSFSTLEIQRTEQGDSAMYLCASSKQDWEQYFGPGTRLTVT.

This clonotype is medium-sized. The chain carries TRBV27 and TRBJ2-7; D is ambiguous. There are 11 residues in the CDR3. Trimming shortened V by 7 bases and J by 6 bases, and 10 bases separated the two germline ends. CDR1 is MNHEY, CDR2 SMNVEV, per germline (reference sequence). Written as DNA, the CDR3 is TGTGCCAGCATCAAGGGCCTCGAGCAGTACTTC. Protein sequence: CASIKGLEQYF.

This chain connects TRBV5-5 to TRBJ2-5; D is ambiguous. The CDR3 runs to 13 residues. The germline V gene encodes CDR1 SGHKS and CDR2 YYEKEE (reference sequence). Deletions cut 0 bases from V and 5 bases from J, with 8 bases between. The CDR3 nucleotides read TGTGCCAGCAGCTTGGATCCATTGGAGACCCAGTACTTC. Amino acids: CASSLDPLETQYF.

This clonotype was counted only a few times. V is TRBV5-4 and J is TRBJ2-5; 8 positions match TRBD2. Trimming removed 0 bases from V and 1 base from J; junction bases left unmatched: 5. The germline CDR1 and CDR2 sequences are SGHNT and YYREEE (reference sequence). The length of the CDR3 is 16 residues. The chain's CDR3 is CASSLVLAGPQETQYF. The DNA of the CDR3 is TGTGCCAGCAGCTTGGTGCTAGCGGGTCCCCAAGAGACCCAGTACTTC.

This clonotype occurred a few times. The junction departs from the called germline gene at one end, perhaps through a read error. The chain uses TRBV6-1 and TRBJ2-5; tentatively, D is TRBD1 or TRBD2 (5 bases each). Germline assignment: CDR1 MNHNS and CDR2 SASEGT. The CDR3 totals 16 residues. CDR3 residues: CASREALGAGQETQYF. As DNA, the CDR3 is TGTGCCAGCAGGGAAGCGCTAGGGGCGGGCCAAGAGACCCAGTACTTC.

This clonotype was detected a few times. This chain uses TRBV28 with TRBJ2-5, with D perhaps TRBD1 or TRBD2 (5 bases each). There are 15 residues in the CDR3. V lost 3 bases to trimming and J lost 0 bases, with 11 bases between them. CDR1 is MDHEN and CDR2 is SYDVKM in the germline V gene. CDR3 protein: CASSFSGTNQETQYF. The CDR3 DNA reads as TGTGCCAGCAGTTTTTCCGGGACCAACCAAGAGACCCAGTACTTC.

This clonotype was recorded a few times. This rearrangement joins TRBV6-5 to TRBJ2-2, with D uncertain. In germline, CDR1 is MNHEY, CDR2 SVGAGI. This CDR3 region has 16 residues. V was pared by 2 bases and J by 1 base, with 11 bases between. CDR3 in amino acids: CASSYIVIGNTGELFF. As DNA, the CDR3 is TGTGCCAGCAGTTACATCGTGATTGGGAACACCGGGGAGCTGTTTTTT.

The chain is built from TRBV12-3 or TRBV12-4 and TRBJ2-3; tentatively, D is TRBD1 (6 bases). V was clipped by 6 bases and J by 3 bases, with 10 bases between them. The CDR3 has 13 amino acids. The CDR3 DNA reads TGTGCCAGCAGCTGGGGGCGAACAGATACGCAGTATTTT. Translating gives CASSWGRTDTQYF.

CDR3 coding DNA: TGTGCCAGCAGGGGGGGGGCCGGGAACACTGAAGCTTTCTTT. Encoded protein: CASRGGAGNTEAFF. V usage is TRBV7-9 and J usage is TRBJ1-1, with D perhaps TRBD1 (6 bases). Trimming took off 6 bases at V and 1 base at J, with 12 bases between the two ends. The CDR3 length is 14 residues. The V gene's germline CDR1 is SEHNR and CDR2 FQNEAQ (reference sequence).

This clonotype has just a few counts. V is TRBV6-5 and J is TRBJ1-6; D is possibly TRBD1 (5 bases). CDR3 length equals 16 residues. CDR1 MNHEY and CDR2 SVGAGI come from the germline V gene. V gave up 1 base and J gave up 6 bases, with 13 bases separating them. The CDR3 protein is CASSYWTTGGNSPLHF. CDR3 bases: TGTGCCAGCAGTTACTGGACAACGGGCGGTAATTCACCCCTCCACTTT.

The chain joins TRBV20-1 to TRBJ2-1; 11 nucleotides align to TRBD2. The CDR3 consists of 14 residues. Germline V CDR1 and CDR2: DFQATT, SNEGSKA (reference sequence). V trimming: 6 bases; J trimming: 8 bases; junction bases outside the gene matches: 9. The CDR3 here is CSATVAGGPHEQFF. The CDR3 DNA reads as TGCAGTGCGACCGTAGCGGGAGGGCCTCATGAGCAGTTCTTC.

The V and J genes are TRBV6-5 and TRBJ2-2; no definite D call. V lost 2 bases to trimming and J lost 0 bases, with 16 bases between them. The CDR3 loop spans 18 amino acids. The germline CDR1 and CDR2 sequences are MNHEY and SVGAGI. The CDR3 region has the DNA TGTGCCAGCAGTTACAGGTCTGTCGCGGTCGCGAACACCGGGGAGCTGTTTTTT. As protein: CASSYRSVAVANTGELFF.

This clonotype occurred a few times. The chain carries TRBV28 and TRBJ2-7; TRBD2 is a possible D gene (6 bases). Per germline, CDR1 MDHEN and CDR2 SYDVKM. This CDR3 is built from 15 residues. Trimming took 4 bases from V and 4 from J, leaving 17 bases between them. As DNA, the CDR3 is TGTGCCAGCAGTTCCCTCTCGACTAGGGGTTACGAGCAGTACTTC. This codes for CASSSLSTRGYEQYF.

The chain couples TRBV19 to TRBJ1-1; TRBD1 aligns across 7 bases. Per the germline V gene, CDR1 is LNHDA and CDR2 is SQIVND (reference sequence). V lost 4 bases to trimming and J lost 7 bases; unmatched junction nucleotides: 3. The CDR3 has 12 amino acids. CDR3 sequence reads: CASSTRQGEAFF. CDR3 in DNA: TGTGCCAGTAGTACCCGACAGGGTGAAGCTTTCTTT.